The source of this T cell receptor (beta chain) is a study of OX40 agonist ivuxolimab in advanced cancers. Trimming took off 5 bases at V and 8 bases at J, with 24 bases between the two ends. This CDR3 contains 16 residues. The germline V gene has CDR1 LNHNV and CDR2 YYDKDF (reference sequence). The protocol was immunoSEQ multiplex PCR, while the TCRdb copy is restricted to in-frame clones and leaves out a portion. The sample carries about 26,000 clones, roughly 90% recorded once. This clone was observed once. The source was CD4+ or CD8+ T cells sorted from blood, collected in a trial of the OX40 agonist ivuxolimab. J is TRBJ1-2 and V is TRBV15; D uncertain. The clonotype was recovered from an adult with an advanced solid tumor such as melanoma, head and neck, liver or kidney cancer. CDR3 region: CATSGFAGPTYEGYTF. The CDR3 DNA reads as TGTGCCACCAGCGGATTTGCCGGGCCAACCTACGAGGGCTACACCTTC.